Listed below are T cell receptor beta chains from one sample, sequenced in a study of cytomegalovirus exposure and HLA in healthy donors. Method: immunoSEQ multiplex PCR; TCRdb's copy keeps in-frame clones and lacks some. The sample carries some 150,000 clones, roughly 80% recorded once. Input material: PBMCs. The receptor source for this set is a woman under 40 in good health and CMV-seropositive. CDR3s include the opening cysteine and the closing phenylalanine or tryptophan. A D gene is named only where the DNA matches it firmly. The size entry is marked missing in some rows and otherwise reads once, few, many or a size class.

TRBD1	TRBV6-6	TRBJ2-7	-	CASSRTGGFYEQYF	TGTGCCAGCAGCCGGACAGGGGGGTTCTACGAGCAGTACTTC
-	TRBV5-1	TRBJ1-2	once	CASSFGTDYGYTF	TGCGCCAGCAGCTTTGGGACTGACTATGGCTACACCTTC
-	TRBV4-2	TRBJ1-2	-	CASSQGGTENYGYTF	TGTGCCAGCAGCCAAGGCGGGACCGAGAACTATGGCTACACCTTC
-	TRBV18	TRBJ2-7	-	CASSQQGGAGGEQYF	TGTGCCAGCTCGCAACAGGGAGGGGCCGGGGGCGAGCAGTACTTC
-	TRBV6-5	TRBJ1-1	-	CASSYSKTGSTEAFF	TGTGCCAGCAGTTACTCGAAAACAGGTTCTACTGAAGCTTTCTTT
TRBD1	TRBV13	TRBJ2-1	-	CASSIWTGEGHNEQFF	TGTGCCAGCAGCATCTGGACAGGGGAAGGTCACAATGAGCAGTTCTTC
-	TRBV4-2	TRBJ2-3	-	CASSSHRGVTDTQYF	TGTGCCAGCAGCTCACACCGGGGAGTCACAGATACGCAGTATTTT
-	TRBV4-3	TRBJ1-2	-	CASSQDPGGWESNYGYTF	TGCGCCAGCAGCCAAGACCCGGGAGGCTGGGAATCTAACTATGGCTACACCTTC
TRBD1	TRBV4-3	TRBJ1-2	-	CASSQGPGQGYGYTF	TGCGCCAGCAGCCAGGGTCCGGGACAGGGATATGGCTACACCTTC
TRBD1	TRBV5-1	TRBJ1-2	-	CASSFSRQGPTYGYTF	TGCGCCAGCAGCTTTTCGCGACAGGGCCCCACCTATGGCTACACCTTC
-	TRBV12-5	TRBJ1-1	-	CASGTAEIGWGGNTEAFF	TGTGCTAGTGGAACGGCCGAGATTGGGTGGGGAGGGAACACTGAAGCTTTCTTT
TRBD1	TRBV9	TRBJ1-5	few	CASSFGQGDNQPQHF	TGTGCCAGCAGCTTTGGACAGGGGGACAATCAGCCCCAGCATTTT
-	TRBV10-3	TRBJ1-6	-	CAIRVTVQSPLHF	TGTGCCATCAGGGTGACAGTACAATCACCCCTCCACTTT
-	TRBV9	TRBJ2-3	-	CASSVAGDTQYF	TGTGCCAGCAGCGTAGCGGGGGACACGCAGTATTTT
TRBD1	TRBV2	TRBJ1-2	-	CASSSPSGQGKRYYGYTF	TGTGCCAGCAGCTCTCCTTCCGGACAGGGCAAAAGGTACTATGGCTACACCTTC
TRBD2	TRBV13	TRBJ2-1	-	CASSLDIGGSDNEQFF	TGTGCCAGCAGCTTAGATATCGGGGGGTCCGACAATGAGCAGTTCTTC
TRBD1	TRBV2	TRBJ1-5	-	CASSSDRVAYF	TGTGCCAGCAGTTCCGACAGGGTGGCGTATTTT
TRBD1	TRBV6-1	TRBJ1-4	-	CASSKDRDEKLFF	TGTGCCAGCAGTAAAGACAGGGACGAAAAACTGTTTTTT
-	TRBV9	TRBJ1-4	-	CASSAGGSNEKLFF	TGTGCCAGCAGCGCCGGGGGTTCTAATGAAAAACTGTTTTTT
-	TRBV4-3	TRBJ2-1	-	CASSQGVQGRLIF	TGCGCCAGCAGCCAGGGGGTCCAGGGGAGATTAATCTTC
-	TRBV2	TRBJ2-2	few	CASSHAGTGELFF	TGTGCCAGCAGTCACGCAGGGACCGGGGAGCTGTTTTTT
-	TRBV21-1	TRBJ2-4	once	CASSKRDHRVLAKNIQYF	TGTGCCAGCAGCAAAAGAGACCACAGGGTGCTAGCCAAAAACATTCAGTACTTC
-	TRBV15	TRBJ1-4	-	CATSSRSNEKLFF	TGTGCCACCAGCTCTAGGTCAAATGAAAAACTGTTTTTT
-	TRBV5-5	TRBJ1-6	once	CASSYLAGVYNSPLHF	TGTGCCAGCAGTTATCTCGCAGGGGTCTATAATTCACCCCTCCACTTT
TRBD1	TRBV13	TRBJ1-4	once	CASSSTDRGEKLFF	TGTGCCAGCAGCTCCACGGACAGGGGTGAAAAACTGTTTTTT
-	TRBV19	TRBJ2-7	-	CASRSRTYEQYF	TGTGCCAGTAGGTCCAGGACCTACGAGCAGTACTTC
-	TRBV15	TRBJ1-5	-	CATSREPGNQPQHF	TGTGCCACCAGCAGAGAGCCGGGCAATCAGCCCCAGCATTTT
-	TRBV10-3	TRBJ1-1	-	CAIGQPPGTAFF	TGTGCCATCGGACAACCTCCGGGTACAGCTTTCTTT
-	TRBV4-1	TRBJ2-7	-	CASSQFWSSDEQYF	TGCGCCAGCAGCCAATTTTGGTCGTCGGACGAGCAGTACTTC
-	TRBV5-1	TRBJ1-3	-	CASSPLGAGNTIYF	TGCGCCAGCAGCCCGTTGGGGGCCGGAAACACCATATATTTT
-	TRBV13	TRBJ2-7	once	CASSSAGLNSYEQYF	TGTGCCAGCAGCTCGGCGGGACTGAACTCCTACGAGCAGTACTTC
TRBD1	TRBV4-3	TRBJ1-1	-	CASSLEAGAGGRGAFF	TGCGCCAGCAGCCTTGAGGCAGGTGCAGGGGGAAGAGGAGCTTTCTTT
-	TRBV7-8	TRBJ2-1	once	CASSLGTEQFF	TGTGCCAGCAGCTTAGGCACAGAGCAGTTCTTC
TRBD2	TRBV11-2	TRBJ2-3	-	CASSLKYAGGISTDTQYF	TGTGCCAGCAGCTTAAAGTACGCGGGGGGAATAAGCACAGATACGCAGTATTTT
TRBD1	TRBV7-9	TRBJ1-5	-	CASSPTGELSQPQHF	TGTGCCAGCAGCCCGACAGGGGAGCTCAGCCAGCCCCAGCATTTT
-	TRBV7-6	TRBJ2-6	-	CASSRGSGANVLTF	TGTGCCAGCAGCCGCGGCTCTGGGGCCAACGTCCTGACTTTC
TRBD1	TRBV5-1	TRBJ2-1	once	CASSPQGQGVTNEQFF	TGCGCCAGCAGCCCCCAAGGACAGGGGGTGACGAATGAGCAGTTCTTC
-	TRBV27	TRBJ2-3	-	CAIMSGSRSTDTQYF	TGTGCCATCATGTCGGGATCTCGTAGCACAGATACGCAGTATTTT
-	TRBV4-1	TRBJ2-1	-	CASSDTGYSYNEQFF	TGCGCCAGCAGCGACACAGGGTACTCCTACAATGAGCAGTTCTTC
-	TRBV29-1	TRBJ1-2	few	CSVERVSGAADYGYTF	TGCAGCGTTGAACGCGTCTCAGGGGCCGCCGACTATGGCTACACCTTC
TRBD1	TRBV30	TRBJ1-5	-	CAWSVRGNQPQHF	TGTGCCTGGAGTGTCAGGGGGAATCAGCCCCAGCATTTT
-	TRBV18	TRBJ1-5	once	CASSPLGIRGNQPQHF	TGTGCCAGCTCACCACTCGGCATCCGGGGGAATCAGCCCCAGCATTTT
TRBD2	TRBV29-1	TRBJ2-1	-	CSGSGTSGAPSYNEQFF	TGCAGCGGCTCCGGGACTAGCGGGGCCCCATCCTACAATGAGCAGTTCTTC
TRBD2	TRBV29-1	TRBJ2-1	-	CSVRLAGGGEQFF	TGCAGCGTACGACTAGCGGGGGGCGGGGAGCAGTTCTTC
TRBD1	TRBV6-6	TRBJ1-2	-	CASSYGTESYGYTF	TGTGCCAGCAGTTACGGGACAGAATCCTATGGCTACACCTTC
TRBD2	TRBV28	TRBJ2-3	-	CASSPPGLAGQDTQYF	TGTGCCAGCAGCCCACCGGGACTAGCGGGTCAGGATACGCAGTATTTT
-	TRBV11-3	TRBJ2-3	once	CASSLQGGADTQYF	TGTGCCAGCAGCTTACAGGGGGGCGCAGATACGCAGTATTTT
-	TRBV13	TRBJ1-6	few	CASSLNRERSPLHF	TGTGCCAGCAGCTTAAACAGAGAAAGGTCACCCCTCCACTTT
TRBD1	TRBV6-6	TRBJ1-2	-	CASSYSGTDYYGYTF	TGTGCCAGCAGCTACTCGGGGACAGACTACTATGGCTACACCTTC
-	TRBV19	TRBJ2-7	-	CASSAARGEYYEQYF	TGTGCCAGTAGTGCCGCCAGGGGGGAATACTACGAGCAGTACTTC